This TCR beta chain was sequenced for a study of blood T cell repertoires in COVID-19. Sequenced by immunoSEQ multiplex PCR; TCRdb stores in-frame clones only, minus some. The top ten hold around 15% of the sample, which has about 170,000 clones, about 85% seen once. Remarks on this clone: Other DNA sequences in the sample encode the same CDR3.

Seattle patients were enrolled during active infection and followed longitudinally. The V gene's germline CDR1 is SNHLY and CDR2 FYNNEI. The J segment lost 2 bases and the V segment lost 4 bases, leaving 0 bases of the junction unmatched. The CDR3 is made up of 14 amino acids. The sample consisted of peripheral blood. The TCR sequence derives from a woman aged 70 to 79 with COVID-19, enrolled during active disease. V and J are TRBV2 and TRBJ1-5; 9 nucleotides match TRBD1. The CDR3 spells CASSGTGGNQPQHF. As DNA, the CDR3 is TGTGCCAGCAGTGGGACAGGGGGCAATCAGCCCCAGCATTTT.